These 25 T cell receptor beta chains were sequenced from one sample in a study of human T cells and chemical hapten exposure. From whole blood left unfractionated, total RNA was extracted. A single record per CDR3 protein comes from TCRdb applying MiXCR to the 5' RACE reads. The sample lists 70,000 to 85,000 distinct CDR3 sequences; around a sixth were seen once. These receptors came from a female donor in good health.

This rearrangement joins TRBV29-1 to TRBJ1-4; 7 bases are shared with TRBD1. Germline V lookup: CDR1 SQVTM, CDR2 ANQGSEA. The CDR3 covers 14 residues. After removal of 3 bases from V and 8 bases from J, the junction contained 9 bases not matched to a gene. CDR3 DNA: TGCAGCGTTGAGGAGGTGGGACAGCAAGAAAAACTGTTTTTT. This encodes CSVEEVGQQEKLFF.

This clonotype appeared many times. The rearrangement uses TRBV11-2 and TRBJ1-1; D is uncertain. The V gene's germline CDR1 is SGHAT and CDR2 FQNNGV. V lost 3 bases, J lost 1 base, and 6 bases lay in between. The CDR3 contains 13 residues. In nucleotides, the CDR3 is TGTGCCAGCAGCTTGGATAGGAACACTGAAGCTTTCTTT. Residues: CASSLDRNTEAFF.

This clonotype was observed many times. In DNA, the CDR3 is TGTGCCAGCAGTTTTCCCCGAACCGGGACTCTCTACAATGAGCAGTTCTTC. Encoded protein: CASSFPRTGTLYNEQFF. The chain combines TRBV27 with TRBJ2-1; TRBD2 might be the D (6 bases). The V and J ends lost 3 bases and 3 bases respectively, with 18 bases between them. CDR1 is MNHEY and CDR2 is SMNVEV in the germline V gene (reference sequence). The CDR3 length is 17 residues.

The chain is built from TRBV7-9 and TRBJ2-5; D may be TRBD1 (7 bases). V lost 3 bases and J lost 4, with 15 bases in between. The CDR3 has 15 amino acids. Per germline, CDR1 SEHNR and CDR2 FQNEAQ (reference sequence). The CDR3 spells CASSFLDREAETQYF. The CDR3 bases are TGTGCCAGCAGCTTTCTAGACAGGGAGGCAGAGACCCAGTACTTC.

This clonotype has more than one count but fewer than ten. This chain connects TRBV28 to TRBJ2-7; 7 bases match TRBD2. The CDR3 is made up of 13 amino acids. V gave up 7 bases and J gave up 12 bases; unmatched junction bases: 15. Per the germline V gene, CDR1 is MDHEN and CDR2 is SYDVKM. CDR3 DNA sequence: TGTGCCAGCACCCCTGGGGGGGACTTCGGCCGGTACTTC. Protein product: CASTPGGDFGRYF.

The chain joins TRBV7-9 to TRBJ2-6, with D perhaps TRBD1 or TRBD2 (6 bases each). Germline V lookup: CDR1 SEHNR, CDR2 FQNEAQ (reference sequence). The CDR3 runs 17 residues. V was shortened by 1 base and J by 4 bases, with 14 bases between the two germline ends. The DNA of the CDR3 is TGTGCCAGCAGCTTAGTTACGGGGGCGGCAGGGGCCAACGTCCTGACTTTC. Translation: CASSLVTGAAGANVLTF.

The chain carries TRBV20-1 and TRBJ1-2; D remains ambiguous. The germline CDR1 and CDR2 sequences are DFQATT and SNEGSKA (reference sequence). The V and J ends lost 0 bases and 2 bases respectively, with 7 bases between them. The CDR3 is made up of 13 amino acids. CDR3 DNA: TGCAGTGCTAGAGATTCGGAAAACTATGGCTACACCTTC. It encodes CSARDSENYGYTF.

The chain couples TRBV27 to TRBJ1-2, with D perhaps TRBD1 (6 bases). V was cut by 4 bases and J by 4 bases, with 10 bases left in between. This CDR3 has 13 amino acids. Germline CDR1 reads MNHEY; CDR2 reads SMNVEV (reference sequence). As DNA, the CDR3 is TGTGCCAGCAGTTCGGACAGAACCTATGGCTACACCTTC. Translating it yields CASSSDRTYGYTF.

The rearrangement joins TRBV28 to TRBJ2-3; tentative D call: TRBD2 (6 bases). CDR1 MDHEN and CDR2 SYDVKM come from the germline V gene. The V end was cut by 7 bases, the J end by 2 bases, with 13 bases between. This CDR3 has 14 residues. This CDR3 is CASKEGLSTDTQYF. The CDR3 DNA sequence: TGTGCCAGCAAAGAGGGACTCTCCACAGATACGCAGTATTTT. The full variable domain, completed using reference TRBV28 and TRBJ2-3, is DVKVTQSSRYLVKRTGEKVFLECVQDMDHENMFWYRQDPGLGLRLIYFSYDVKMKEKGDIPEGYSVSREKKERFSLILESASTNQTSMYLCASKEGLSTDTQYFGPGTRLTVL.

The rearrangement joins TRBV20-1 to TRBJ1-1; no clear D gene. Trimming removed 5 bases from V and 14 bases from J, with 18 bases in between. Germline V lookup: CDR1 DFQATT, CDR2 SNEGSKA (reference sequence). The CDR3 spans 11 residues. Here the CDR3 DNA reads TGCAGTGCTCCGACCCAAGGAGTGGACTTCTTT. As protein: CSAPTQGVDFF.

This clonotype was recorded a few times. The chain employs TRBV2 and TRBJ1-5, with D tentatively TRBD1 (6 bases). This CDR3 region has 14 residues. Looked up from germline, CDR1 is SNHLY and CDR2 is FYNNEI. V was shortened by 5 bases and J by 4 bases, with 12 bases between the two germline ends. As DNA, the CDR3 is TGTGCCAGCAGTTGGACAGAAATTAATCAGCCCCAGCATTTT. Protein product: CASSWTEINQPQHF.

This clonotype was detected only a few times. V usage is TRBV6-1 and J usage is TRBJ2-6; D is unclear. Germline V lookup: CDR1 MNHNS, CDR2 SASEGT. There are 18 residues in the CDR3. Trimming took 10 bases from V and 0 from J, leaving 22 bases between them. This CDR3 is CATIGRAGGSSGANVLTF. The CDR3 region has the DNA TGTGCCACAATAGGACGGGCAGGCGGCTCCTCTGGGGCCAACGTCCTGACTTTC.

Only one count was recorded for this clonotype. This sequence joins TRBV4-1 and TRBJ2-3; D is uncertain. CDR1 MGHRA and CDR2 YSYEKL come from the germline V gene. This CDR3 contains 14 residues. The germline V and J ends were trimmed by 3 bases and 5 bases, with 12 bases remaining between them. CDR3 bases: TGCGCCAGCAGCCACCCAAAATTTGAAGATACGCAGTATTTT. Protein sequence: CASSHPKFEDTQYF.

The genes are TRBV30 and TRBJ2-2; TRBD2 matches at 8 bases. This CDR3 spans 16 amino acids. The germline gives CDR1 GTSNPN, CDR2 SVGIG (reference sequence). J was trimmed by 5 bases and V by 2 bases; bases with no gene match: 10. The CDR3 sequence: CAWSPQERGGTGELFF. The CDR3 DNA is TGTGCCTGGAGTCCCCAGGAACGGGGGGGGACCGGGGAGCTGTTTTTT.

This clonotype was counted a few times. The junction departs from germline at one end; a sequencing error may be responsible. The chain joins TRBV7-7 to TRBJ2-1; possible D gene TRBD1, 6 bases. CDR3 length: 13 amino acids. Germline lookup yields CDR1 SSHAT and CDR2 FNYEAQ (reference sequence). The CDR3: CASSLLGASEQFF. CDR3 DNA sequence: TGTGCTAGCAGCTTACTGGGGGCATCTGAGCAGTTCTTC.

This clonotype was found many times. V and J are TRBV2 and TRBJ2-7; D may be TRBD2 (7 bases). There are 12 residues in the CDR3. CDR1 SNHLY and CDR2 FYNNEI come from the germline V gene. V gave up 2 bases and J gave up 13 bases, with 15 bases separating them. The DNA of the CDR3 is TGTGCCAGCAGTGAAACAGGGCGGGAGAGTTACTTC. This gives the protein CASSETGRESYF.

In this sample, this clonotype turned up many times. The chain is built from TRBV7-8 and TRBJ2-3; D may correspond to TRBD1 or TRBD2 (5 bases each). V lost 8 bases to trimming and J lost 4 bases, with 16 bases between them. Per the germline V gene, CDR1 is SGHVS and CDR2 is FQNEAQ. The CDR3 has 14 residues. The CDR3 loop reads CASLGREFADTQYF. The CDR3 DNA sequence: TGTGCCAGCCTCGGCAGGGAGTTTGCAGATACGCAGTATTTT. The full variable domain, in which reference TRBV7-8 and TRBJ2-3 provide the parts outside the CDR3, is GAGVSQSPRYKVAKRGQDVALRCDPISGHVSLFWYQQALGQGPEFLTYFQNEAQLDKSGLPSDRFFAERPEGSVSTLKIQRTQQEDSAVYLCASLGREFADTQYFGPGTRLTVL.

This clonotype was observed a few times. This rearrangement joins TRBV27 to TRBJ2-3; D is unresolved. The CDR3 has 12 residues. Germline loops: CDR1 MNHEY, CDR2 SMNVEV (reference sequence). The ends were cut back, 7 bases at V and 2 bases at J, with 7 bases in the middle. The CDR3 coding sequence is TGTGCCAGCAACCTACCCACAGATACGCAGTATTTT. Amino acids: CASNLPTDTQYF.

The V gene is TRBV18, the J gene TRBJ2-7, with TRBD1 matching over 10 bases. The CDR3 sequence is 15 residues long. With V trimmed by 3 bases and J by 5 bases, 7 bases remained unmatched. Germline V gene sequence: CDR1 KGHSH, CDR2 LQKENI. CDR3 loop: CASSPMTGGEDEQYF. The CDR3 coding sequence is TGTGCCAGCTCACCCATGACAGGGGGCGAGGACGAGCAGTACTTC. Variable domain in full (rest from reference TRBV18 and TRBJ2-7): NAGVMQNPRHLVRRRGQEARLRCSPMKGHSHVYWYRQLPEEGLKFMVYLQKENIIDESGMPKERFSAEFPKEGPSILRIQQVVRGDSAAYFCASSPMTGGEDEQYFGPGTRLTVT.

This clonotype was found a few times. J is TRBJ2-3 and V is TRBV20-1; D call uncertain. This CDR3 contains 12 residues. Germline V gene data show CDR1 as DFQATT and CDR2 as SNEGSKA (reference sequence). V shed 7 bases and J shed 1 base, with 9 bases lying between them. CDR3 residues: CSGRSRTDTQYF. DNA of the CDR3: TGCAGTGGAAGATCTCGCACAGATACGCAGTATTTT.

This clonotype was seen only a few times. The genes are TRBV27 and TRBJ1-1, with D possibly TRBD1 on 5 matching bases. The CDR3 extends over 16 amino acids. Deletions cut 3 bases from V and 2 bases from J, with 16 bases between. In germline, CDR1 is MNHEY, CDR2 SMNVEV (reference sequence). CDR3 DNA sequence: TGTGCCAGCAGTTTTTTCCGCAACACAGGTAACACTGAAGCTTTCTTT. This encodes CASSFFRNTGNTEAFF.

This clonotype was picked up many times. The rearrangement uses TRBV12-3 or TRBV12-4 and TRBJ2-3, with D perhaps TRBD2 (5 bases). The CDR3 runs 13 residues. V lost 1 base and J 5 bases, leaving 7 bases between the germline ends. The CDR3 is CASSLEAGDTQYF. The CDR3 DNA sequence: TGTGCCAGCAGTTTAGAGGCGGGAGATACGCAGTATTTT.

This clonotype has only a few counts. The J gene is TRBJ1-2, the V gene TRBV6-5; D not resolved. The germline V gene has CDR1 MNHEY and CDR2 SVGAGI. The CDR3 extends over 16 amino acids. V lost 0 bases to trimming and J lost 5 bases, with 16 bases between them. The CDR3 DNA sequence: TGTGCCAGCAGTTACTCCGGGAAGGGCGTGGGGTATGGCTACACCTTC. Translated: CASSYSGKGVGYGYTF.

This clonotype has more than one count but fewer than ten. The V call is TRBV5-1, the J call TRBJ2-2, with 7 bases matching TRBD1. The CDR3 contains 16 residues. The J segment lost 3 bases and the V segment lost 5 bases, leaving 10 bases of the junction unmatched. Germline V lookup: CDR1 SGHRS, CDR2 YFSETQ. The CDR3 is CASRPTGMADTGELFF. CDR3 nucleotide sequence: TGCGCCAGCAGGCCGACAGGGATGGCGGACACCGGGGAGCTGTTTTTT.

The CDR3 protein is CATSRGLTDTQYF. The CDR3 nucleotides are TGTGCCACCAGCAGAGGTCTCACAGATACGCAGTATTTT. The V and J genes are TRBV15 and TRBJ2-3; D is ambiguous. The CDR3 loop spans 13 amino acids. Germline V CDR1 and CDR2: LNHNV, YYDKDF (reference sequence). V lost 1 base and J lost 2, with 4 bases in between.